The next 19 T cell receptor beta chains were all read from a single sample in a study of monozygotic twins with inflammatory bowel disease. TCRdb re-called the 5' RACE reads and catalogs CDR3 proteins one per entry, DNA excluded. This sample's clone table lists approximately 380,000 distinct CDR3 sequences. The sequenced material came from blood. The receptors come from a human donor with ulcerative colitis or Crohn's disease, or a healthy co-twin of an affected twin (not recorded which).

The genes are TRBV12-3 or TRBV12-4 and TRBJ1-4; TCRdb outputs TRBD1, but without DNA this stays unchecked. This CDR3 region has 16 residues. The CDR3 spells CASSLSQGTANEKLFF.

This chain connects TRBV7-2 to TRBJ2-1; there is no DNA to check the TCRdb D call of TRBD1. The CDR3 contains 15 residues. Germline V gene data show CDR1 as SGHTA and CDR2 as FQGNSA. Here the CDR3 reads CASTLSGGAYNEQFF. Based on the CDR3 plus reference TRBV7-2 and TRBJ2-1, the full variable domain is GAGVSQSPSNKVTEKGKDVELRCDPISGHTALYWYRQSLGQGLEFLIYFQGNSAPDKSGLPSDRFSAERTGGSVSTLTIQRTQQEDSAVYLCASTLSGGAYNEQFFGPGTRLTVL.

The chain is built from TRBV30 and TRBJ1-1. This CDR3 contains 16 residues. In germline, CDR1 is GTSNPN, CDR2 SVGIG (reference sequence). CDR3 sequence reads: CAWTIPVLRLNTEAFF. Based on the CDR3 plus reference TRBV30 and TRBJ1-1, the full variable domain is SQTIHQWPATLVQPVGSPLSLECTVEGTSNPNLYWYRQAAGRGLQLLFYSVGIGQISSEVPQNLSASRPQDRQFILSSKKLLLSDSGFYLCAWTIPVLRLNTEAFFGQGTRLTVV.

This chain links TRBV6-4 with TRBJ1-1; TCRdb picks TRBD1, but there is no DNA to check that call. The CDR3 covers 17 residues. Germline V CDR1 and CDR2: MRHNA, SNTAGT. CDR3 in amino acids: CASSDSLPGHTYTEAFF.

CDR3 protein: CATSTPRQVMNEKLFF. The gene calls are TRBV15 and TRBJ1-4; lacking DNA, the TRBD1 call made by TCRdb goes unchecked. The CDR3 is 16 residues long. The germline V gene encodes CDR1 LNHNV and CDR2 YYDKDF (reference sequence).

This rearrangement joins TRBV19 to TRBJ1-2. The germline V gene encodes CDR1 LNHDA and CDR2 SQIVND (reference sequence). The CDR3 totals 14 residues. The chain's CDR3 is CASSAQLGSYGYTF.

CDR3 region: CASSGQGVGRQFF. The V gene is TRBV7-9, the J gene TRBJ2-1; TCRdb reports TRBD1, a call that lacks DNA to check it against. The CDR3 runs 13 residues. Germline V gene sequence: CDR1 SEHNR, CDR2 FQNEAQ (reference sequence). Using reference TRBV7-9 and TRBJ2-1 for the parts outside the CDR3, the full variable domain is DTGVSQNPRHKITKRGQNVTFRCDPISEHNRLYWYRQTLGQGPEFLTYFQNEAQLEKSRLLSDRFSAERPKGSFSTLEIQRTEQGDSAMYLCASSGQGVGRQFFGPGTRLTVL.

V is TRBV12-3 or TRBV12-4 and J is TRBJ1-1. The CDR3 length is 14 residues. CDR3 residues: CASSSSDMNTEAFF.

The chain links TRBV7-3 to TRBJ2-2; TCRdb selects TRBD1, and the lack of DNA leaves this call unchecked. Germline V gene lookup returns CDR1 SGHTA and CDR2 FQGTGA. There are 15 residues in the CDR3. Here the CDR3 reads CASRKDRVSTGELFF.

This chain connects TRBV7-2 to TRBJ1-5; without DNA, the TCRdb call of TRBD1 cannot be checked. The CDR3 has 14 amino acids. Germline V lookup: CDR1 SGHTA, CDR2 FQGNSA. The CDR3 sequence is CASSSGGSSLPQHF.

This chain uses TRBV9 with TRBJ2-1; TCRdb lists TRBD2, though no DNA is available to test this call. Germline loops: CDR1 SGDLS, CDR2 YYNGEE. The CDR3 is 15 amino acids. The CDR3 loop is CASSVAAGGYNEQFF.

This chain links TRBV5-1 with TRBJ2-7; TCRdb selects TRBD2, and the lack of DNA leaves this call unchecked. CDR3 length: 15 residues. The germline gives CDR1 SGHRS, CDR2 YFSETQ. CDR3 sequence: CASSLTAGGPHEQYF.

The J gene is TRBJ1-1, the V gene TRBV12-3 or TRBV12-4. CDR3 length: 14 amino acids. The CDR3 protein is CASSWGDANTEAFF.

The chain couples TRBV5-1 to TRBJ1-1; the D call from TCRdb, TRBD1, cannot be confirmed without DNA. Germline CDR1 and CDR2: SGHRS and YFSETQ. The CDR3 length is 15 residues. The CDR3 reads CASRGILTGVAEAFF.

The genes are TRBV9 and TRBJ1-1. The CDR3 has 15 amino acids. CDR1 is SGDLS and CDR2 is YYNGEE in the germline V gene. CDR3 in amino acids: CASSEGTVTDTEAFF. The full variable domain, with the rest looked up from reference TRBV9 and TRBJ1-1, is DSGVTQTPKHLITATGQRVTLRCSPRSGDLSVYWYQQSLDQGLQFLIQYYNGEERAKGNILERFSAQQFPDLHSELNLSSLELGDSALYFCASSEGTVTDTEAFFGQGTRLTVV.

This chain's CDR3 is CASSDPYPGTSGGHQETQYF. This chain uses TRBV6-4 with TRBJ2-5; the TCRdb call, TRBD2, lacks DNA for checking. Germline loops: CDR1 MRHNA, CDR2 SNTAGT. The CDR3 spans 20 residues.

CDR3 protein: CASSQEFQGVYGYTF. V is TRBV4-3 and J is TRBJ1-2; TCRdb selects TRBD1, and the lack of DNA leaves this call unchecked. The CDR3 covers 15 residues. From germline, CDR1 is LGHNA and CDR2 YSLEER.

The CDR3: CASRLAGVKDTQYF. The chain recombines TRBV4-2 with TRBJ2-3; TCRdb selects TRBD2, and the lack of DNA leaves this call unchecked. The CDR3 contains 14 residues. Germline lookup yields CDR1 LGHNA and CDR2 YNFKEQ.

The gene calls are TRBV19 and TRBJ2-1; TCRdb indicates TRBD2, and absent DNA this call remains unverified. The CDR3 contains 16 residues. Germline V gene data show CDR1 as LNHDA and CDR2 as SQIVND (reference sequence). CDR3 in amino acids: CASSIAQTSGYNEQFF.